These 4 T cell receptor beta chains were all obtained from the same sample, sequenced in a study of T-cell memory formation after mild COVID-19. TCRdb redid the calling of the 5' RACE reads with MiXCR, one entry per CDR3 protein. The sample includes about 560,000 distinct CDR3 sequences, about a fifth of them seen just once. The sequenced sample consisted of PBMCs or a T cell subset sorted from them (not recorded which). These receptors were collected from an adult woman who had mild COVID-19 (a few samples of this study predate the infection). Cell type and time point are not known.

The chain couples TRBV5-1 to TRBJ2-2, with TRBD2 matching over 11 bases. The CDR3 extends over 16 amino acids. CDR1 is SGHRS, CDR2 YFSETQ, per germline. With 0 bases clipped from V and 3 bases from J, the junction kept 1 base outside the gene matches. This CDR3 is CASSLGLAGYTGELFF. CDR3 in DNA: TGCGCCAGCAGCTTGGGACTAGCGGGGTACACCGGGGAGCTGTTTTTT.

This clonotype was counted only a few times. This chain uses TRBV10-3 with TRBJ1-3; D perhaps matches TRBD1 (6 bases). Trimming removed 0 bases from V and 2 bases from J, with 11 bases in between. Germline V gene sequence: CDR1 ENHRY, CDR2 SYGVKD. This CDR3 is built from 16 residues. The CDR3 loop is CAISESGTKTGNTIYF. CDR3 bases: TGTGCCATCAGTGAGTCTGGGACAAAGACTGGAAACACCATATATTTT.

This clonotype has only a few counts. The chain links TRBV7-9 to TRBJ1-1, with D hard to call. Trimming removed 1 base at V and 1 base at J, with 7 bases between. This CDR3 comprises 14 residues. Germline V gene lookup returns CDR1 SEHNR and CDR2 FQNEAQ (reference sequence). Here the CDR3 reads CASSLVVTNTEAFF. The DNA for the CDR3 is TGTGCCAGCAGCTTAGTGGTTACGAACACTGAAGCTTTCTTT.

The V and J genes are TRBV7-9 and TRBJ2-7; 14 bases agree with TRBD2. This CDR3 comprises 13 residues. The germline V gene encodes CDR1 SEHNR and CDR2 FQNEAQ (reference sequence). The J segment lost 5 bases and the V segment lost 8 bases, leaving 2 bases of the junction unmatched. DNA for the CDR3: TGTGCCAGCGGACTAGCGGGGGGCGACGAGCAGTACTTC. Its translation is CASGLAGGDEQYF. Variable domain in full (rest from reference TRBV7-9 and TRBJ2-7): DTGVSQNPRHKITKRGQNVTFRCDPISEHNRLYWYRQTLGQGPEFLTYFQNEAQLEKSRLLSDRFSAERPKGSFSTLEIQRTEQGDSAMYLCASGLAGGDEQYFGPGTRLTVT.